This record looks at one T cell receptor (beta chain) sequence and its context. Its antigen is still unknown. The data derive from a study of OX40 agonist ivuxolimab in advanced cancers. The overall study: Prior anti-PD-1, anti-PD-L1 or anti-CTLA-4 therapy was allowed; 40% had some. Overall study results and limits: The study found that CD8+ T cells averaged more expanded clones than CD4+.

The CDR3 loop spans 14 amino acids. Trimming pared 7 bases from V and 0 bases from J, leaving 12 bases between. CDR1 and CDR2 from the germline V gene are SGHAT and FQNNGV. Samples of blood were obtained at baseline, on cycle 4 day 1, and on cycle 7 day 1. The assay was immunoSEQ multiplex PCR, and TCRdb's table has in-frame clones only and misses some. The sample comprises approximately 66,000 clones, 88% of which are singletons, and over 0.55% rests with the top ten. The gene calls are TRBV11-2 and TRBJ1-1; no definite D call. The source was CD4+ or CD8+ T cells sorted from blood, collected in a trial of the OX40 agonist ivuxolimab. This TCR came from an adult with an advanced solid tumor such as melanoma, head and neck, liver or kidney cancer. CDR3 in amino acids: CASTSFDMNTEAFF. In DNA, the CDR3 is TGTGCCAGCACCTCCTTCGACATGAACACTGAAGCTTTCTTT.